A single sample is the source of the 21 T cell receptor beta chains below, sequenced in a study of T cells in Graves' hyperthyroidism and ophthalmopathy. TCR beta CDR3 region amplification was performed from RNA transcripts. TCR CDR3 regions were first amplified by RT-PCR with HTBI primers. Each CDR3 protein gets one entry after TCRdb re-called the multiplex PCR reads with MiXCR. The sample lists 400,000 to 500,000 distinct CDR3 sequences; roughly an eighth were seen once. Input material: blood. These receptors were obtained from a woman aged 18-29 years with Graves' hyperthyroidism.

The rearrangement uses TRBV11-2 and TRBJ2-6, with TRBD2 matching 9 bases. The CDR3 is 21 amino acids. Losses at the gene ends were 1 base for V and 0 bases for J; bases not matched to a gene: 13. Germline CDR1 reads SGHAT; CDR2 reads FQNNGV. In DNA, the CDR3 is TGTGCCAGCAGCTTAGCCCCACCTCAGCGGGAGGCCCTCTCTGGGGCCAACGTCCTGACTTTC. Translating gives CASSLAPPQREALSGANVLTF.

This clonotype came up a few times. The CDR3 protein is CASFPGTLRKNIQYF. CDR3 nucleotide sequence: TGTGCCAGCTTCCCAGGGACACTCCGCAAAAACATTCAGTACTTC. The chain has TRBV6-1 and TRBJ2-4, with D possibly matching TRBD1 (6 bases). V dropped 8 bases and J dropped 3 bases, with 17 bases sitting between them. Germline V gene lookup returns CDR1 MNHNS and CDR2 SASEGT. The CDR3 covers 15 residues.

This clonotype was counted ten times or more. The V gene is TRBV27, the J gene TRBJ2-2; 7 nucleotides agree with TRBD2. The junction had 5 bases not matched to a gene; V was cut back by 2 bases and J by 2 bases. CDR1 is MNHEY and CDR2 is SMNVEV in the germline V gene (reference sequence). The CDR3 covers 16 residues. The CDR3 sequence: CASSLLSGFNTGELFF. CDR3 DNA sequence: TGTGCCAGCAGTTTACTTAGCGGGTTCAACACCGGGGAGCTGTTTTTT.

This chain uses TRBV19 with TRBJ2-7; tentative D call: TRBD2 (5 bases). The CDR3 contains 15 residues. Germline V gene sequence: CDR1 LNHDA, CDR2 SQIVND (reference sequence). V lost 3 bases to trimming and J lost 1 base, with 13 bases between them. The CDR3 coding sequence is TGTGCCAGTAGTATCGGGTTAGCGAGTTCCTACGAGCAGTACTTC. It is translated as CASSIGLASSYEQYF. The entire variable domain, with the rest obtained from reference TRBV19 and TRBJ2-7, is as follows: DGGITQSPKYLFRKEGQNVTLSCEQNLNHDAMYWYRQDPGQGLRLIYYSQIVNDFQKGDIAEGYSVSREKKESFPLTVTSAQKNPTAFYLCASSIGLASSYEQYFGPGTRLTVT.

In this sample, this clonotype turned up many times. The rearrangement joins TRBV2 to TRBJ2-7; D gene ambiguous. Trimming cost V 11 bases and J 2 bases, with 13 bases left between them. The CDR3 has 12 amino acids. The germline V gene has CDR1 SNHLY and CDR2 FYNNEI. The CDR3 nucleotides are TGTGCCTGCCATCCTATCACCTACGAGCAGTACGTC. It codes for CACHPITYEQYV.

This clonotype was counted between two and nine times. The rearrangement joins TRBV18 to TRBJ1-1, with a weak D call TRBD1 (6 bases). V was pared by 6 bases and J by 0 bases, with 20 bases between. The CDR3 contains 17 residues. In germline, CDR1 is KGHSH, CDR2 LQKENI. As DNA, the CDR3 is TGTGCCAGCTCCCAAATGGACGGGGGGCGCATGAACACTGAAGCTTTCTTT. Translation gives CASSQMDGGRMNTEAFF.

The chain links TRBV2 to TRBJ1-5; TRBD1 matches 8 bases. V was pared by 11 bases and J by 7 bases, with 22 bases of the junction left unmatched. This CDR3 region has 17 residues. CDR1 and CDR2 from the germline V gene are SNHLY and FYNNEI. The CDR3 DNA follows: TGTGCCGGCGGTGAATGGCCCCCCGGACAGGGAAAACAGCCCCAGCATTTT. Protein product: CAGGEWPPGQGKQPQHF.

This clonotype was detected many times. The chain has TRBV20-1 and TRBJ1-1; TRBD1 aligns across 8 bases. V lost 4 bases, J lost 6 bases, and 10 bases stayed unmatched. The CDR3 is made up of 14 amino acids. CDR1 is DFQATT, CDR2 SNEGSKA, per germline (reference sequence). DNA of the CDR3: TGCAGTGCTACCCCAACAGGGGGTTTCTCTGAAGCTTTCTTT. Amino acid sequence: CSATPTGGFSEAFF.

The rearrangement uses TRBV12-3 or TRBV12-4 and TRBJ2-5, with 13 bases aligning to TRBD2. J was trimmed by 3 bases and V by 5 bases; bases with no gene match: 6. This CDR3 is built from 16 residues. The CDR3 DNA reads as TGTGCCAGCAGTATAAGACTAGCGGGAGGAGAAGAGACCCAGTACTTC. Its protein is CASSIRLAGGEETQYF.

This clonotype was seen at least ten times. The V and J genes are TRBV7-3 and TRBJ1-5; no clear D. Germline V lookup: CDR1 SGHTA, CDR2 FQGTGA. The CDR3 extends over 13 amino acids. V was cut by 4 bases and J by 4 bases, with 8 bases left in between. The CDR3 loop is CASSSGPNQPQHF. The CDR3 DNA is TGTGCCAGCAGCTCAGGTCCAAATCAGCCCCAGCATTTT.

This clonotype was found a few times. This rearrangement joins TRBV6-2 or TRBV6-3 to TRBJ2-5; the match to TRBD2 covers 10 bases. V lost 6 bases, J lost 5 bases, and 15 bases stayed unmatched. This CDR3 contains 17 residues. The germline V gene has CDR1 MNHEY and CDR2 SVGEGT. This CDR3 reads CASRLPASGRVEETQYF. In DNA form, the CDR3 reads TGTGCCAGCAGGTTACCGGCTAGCGGGAGAGTTGAGGAGACCCAGTACTTC.

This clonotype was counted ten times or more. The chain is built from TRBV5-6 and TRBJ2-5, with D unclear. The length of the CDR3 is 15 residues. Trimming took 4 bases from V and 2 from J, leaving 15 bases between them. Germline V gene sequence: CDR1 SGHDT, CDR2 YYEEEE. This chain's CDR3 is CASSRRAIAQETQYF. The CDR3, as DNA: TGTGCCAGCAGCCGCCGGGCCATAGCACAAGAGACCCAGTACTTC. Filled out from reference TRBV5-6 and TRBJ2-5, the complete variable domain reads DAGVTQSPTHLIKTRGQQVTLRCSPKSGHDTVSWYQQALGQGPQFIFQYYEEEERQRGNFPDRFSGHQFPNYSSELNVNALLLGDSALYLCASSRRAIAQETQYFGPGTRLLVL.

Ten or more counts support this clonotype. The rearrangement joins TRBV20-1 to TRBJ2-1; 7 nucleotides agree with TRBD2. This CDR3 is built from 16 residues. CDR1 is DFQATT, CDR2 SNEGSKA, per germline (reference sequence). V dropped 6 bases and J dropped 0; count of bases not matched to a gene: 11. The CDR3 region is CSAPEITSVSYNEQFF. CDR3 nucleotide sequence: TGCAGTGCCCCCGAAATCACTAGCGTCTCCTACAATGAGCAGTTCTTC.

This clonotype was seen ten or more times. In nucleotides, the CDR3 is TGTGCCAGCAGTGAAGCGGTGGACAGTATGAACACTGAAGCTTTCTTT. Protein: CASSEAVDSMNTEAFF. This chain connects TRBV2 to TRBJ1-1, with D perhaps matching TRBD1 (6 bases). The germline V gene encodes CDR1 SNHLY and CDR2 FYNNEI. V dropped 0 bases and J dropped 0 bases, with 11 bases sitting between them. CDR3 length: 16 residues.

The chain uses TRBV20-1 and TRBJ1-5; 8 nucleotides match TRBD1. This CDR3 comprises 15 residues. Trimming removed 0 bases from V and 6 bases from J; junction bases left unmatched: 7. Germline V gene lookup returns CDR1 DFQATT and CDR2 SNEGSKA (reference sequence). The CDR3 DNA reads TGCAGTGCTAGAGATCTGACAGGGGCCAGTCAGCCCCAGCATTTT. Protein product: CSARDLTGASQPQHF.

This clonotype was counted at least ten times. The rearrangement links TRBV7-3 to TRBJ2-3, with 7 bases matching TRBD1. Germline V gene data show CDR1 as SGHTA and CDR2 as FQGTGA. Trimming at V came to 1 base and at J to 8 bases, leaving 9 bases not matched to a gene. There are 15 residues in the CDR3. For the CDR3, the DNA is TGTGCCAGCAGCTTAATAGGGGGCTCGCAGGGTACGCAGTATTTT. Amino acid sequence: CASSLIGGSQGTQYF.

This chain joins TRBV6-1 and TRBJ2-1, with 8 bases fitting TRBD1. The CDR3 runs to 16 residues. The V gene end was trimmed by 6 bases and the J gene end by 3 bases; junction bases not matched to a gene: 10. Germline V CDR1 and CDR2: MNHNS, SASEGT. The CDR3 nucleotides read TGTGCCAGCAGCCCTGACGGACAGGGTAACTACAATGAGCAGTTCTTC. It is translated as CASSPDGQGNYNEQFF.

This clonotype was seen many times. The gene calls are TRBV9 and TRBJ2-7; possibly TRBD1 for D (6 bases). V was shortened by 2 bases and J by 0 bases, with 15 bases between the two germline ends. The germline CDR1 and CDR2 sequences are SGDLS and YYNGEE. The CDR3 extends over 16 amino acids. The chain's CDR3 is CASSVGSGTPSYEQYF. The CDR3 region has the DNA TGTGCCAGCAGCGTTGGATCCGGGACACCCTCCTACGAGCAGTACTTC.

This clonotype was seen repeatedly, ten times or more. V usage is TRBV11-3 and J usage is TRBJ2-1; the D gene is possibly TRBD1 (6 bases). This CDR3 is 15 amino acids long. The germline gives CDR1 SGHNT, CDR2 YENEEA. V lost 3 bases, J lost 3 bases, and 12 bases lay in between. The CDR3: CASSLGATDYNEQFF. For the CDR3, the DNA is TGTGCCAGCAGCTTGGGGGCGACAGACTACAATGAGCAGTTCTTC.

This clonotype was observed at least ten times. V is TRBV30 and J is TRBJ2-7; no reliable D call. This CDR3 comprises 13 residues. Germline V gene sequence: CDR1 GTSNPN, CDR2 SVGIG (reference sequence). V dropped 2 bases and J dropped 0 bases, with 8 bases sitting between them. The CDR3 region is CAWSLVHSYEQYF. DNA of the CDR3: TGTGCCTGGAGTTTGGTCCACTCCTACGAGCAGTACTTC.

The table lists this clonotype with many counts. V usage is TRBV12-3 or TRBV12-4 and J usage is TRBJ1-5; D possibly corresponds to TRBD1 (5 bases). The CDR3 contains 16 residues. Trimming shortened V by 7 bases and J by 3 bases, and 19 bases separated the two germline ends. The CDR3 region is CASTPPKAGTNQPQHF. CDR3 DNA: TGTGCCAGCACCCCCCCCAAGGCGGGGACCAATCAGCCCCAGCATTTT.